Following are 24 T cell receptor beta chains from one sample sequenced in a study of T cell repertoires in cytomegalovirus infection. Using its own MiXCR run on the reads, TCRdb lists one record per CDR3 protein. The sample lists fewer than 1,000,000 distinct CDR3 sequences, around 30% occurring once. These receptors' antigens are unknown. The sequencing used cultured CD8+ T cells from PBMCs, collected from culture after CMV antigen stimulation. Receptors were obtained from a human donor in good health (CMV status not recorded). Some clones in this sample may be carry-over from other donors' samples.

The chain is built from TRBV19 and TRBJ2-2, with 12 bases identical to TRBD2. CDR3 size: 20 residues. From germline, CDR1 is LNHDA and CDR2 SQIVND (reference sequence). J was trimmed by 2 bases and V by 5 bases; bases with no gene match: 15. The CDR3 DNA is TGTGCCAGTAGTGGCCCTTCGATAGGACTAGCGGGATTTAACACCGGGGAGCTGTTTTTT. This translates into CASSGPSIGLAGFNTGELFF. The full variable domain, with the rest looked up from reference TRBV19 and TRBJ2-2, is DGGITQSPKYLFRKEGQNVTLSCEQNLNHDAMYWYRQDPGQGLRLIYYSQIVNDFQKGDIAEGYSVSREKKESFPLTVTSAQKNPTAFYLCASSGPSIGLAGFNTGELFFGEGSRLTVL.

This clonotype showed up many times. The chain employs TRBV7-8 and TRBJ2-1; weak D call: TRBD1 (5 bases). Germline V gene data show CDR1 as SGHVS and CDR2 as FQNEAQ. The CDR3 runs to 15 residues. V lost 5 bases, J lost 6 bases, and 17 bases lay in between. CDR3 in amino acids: CASSPPPGDSNEQFF. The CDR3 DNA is TGTGCCAGCAGCCCGCCCCCGGGCGACAGCAATGAGCAGTTCTTC. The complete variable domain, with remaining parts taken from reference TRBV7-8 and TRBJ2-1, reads GAGVSQSPRYKVAKRGQDVALRCDPISGHVSLFWYQQALGQGPEFLTYFQNEAQLDKSGLPSDRFFAERPEGSVSTLKIQRTQQEDSAVYLCASSPPPGDSNEQFFGPGTRLTVL.

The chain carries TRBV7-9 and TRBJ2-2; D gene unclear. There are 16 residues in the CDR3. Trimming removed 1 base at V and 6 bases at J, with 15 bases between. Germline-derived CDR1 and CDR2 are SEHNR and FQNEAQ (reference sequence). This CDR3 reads CASSLGNRARPGELFF. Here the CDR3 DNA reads TGTGCCAGCAGCTTAGGCAACCGAGCCCGACCCGGGGAGCTGTTTTTT.

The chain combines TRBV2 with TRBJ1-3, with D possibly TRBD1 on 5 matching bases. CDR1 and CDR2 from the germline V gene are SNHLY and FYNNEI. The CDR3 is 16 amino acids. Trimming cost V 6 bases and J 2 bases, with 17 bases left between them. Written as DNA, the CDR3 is TGTGCCAGCAGACCCCCTGGGGGGGTGCCTGGAAACACCATATATTTT. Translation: CASRPPGGVPGNTIYF. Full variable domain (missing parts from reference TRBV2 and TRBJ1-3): EPEVTQTPSHQVTQMGQEVILRCVPISNHLYFYWYRQILGQKVEFLVSFYNNEISEKSEIFDDQFSVERPDGSNFTLKIRSTKLEDSAMYFCASRPPGGVPGNTIYFGEGSWLTVV.

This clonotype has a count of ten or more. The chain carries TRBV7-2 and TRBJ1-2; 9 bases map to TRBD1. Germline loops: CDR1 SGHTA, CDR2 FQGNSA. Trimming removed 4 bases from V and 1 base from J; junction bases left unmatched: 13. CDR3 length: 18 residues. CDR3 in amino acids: CASSSAGTGSPYNYGYTF. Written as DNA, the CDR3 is TGTGCCAGCAGCTCGGCCGGGACAGGGTCCCCTTATAACTATGGCTACACCTTC.

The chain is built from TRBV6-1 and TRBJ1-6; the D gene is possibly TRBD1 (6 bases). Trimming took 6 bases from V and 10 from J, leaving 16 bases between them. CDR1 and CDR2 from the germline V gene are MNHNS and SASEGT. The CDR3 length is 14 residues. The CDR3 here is CASRTGARGSPLHF. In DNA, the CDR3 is TGTGCCAGCAGAACAGGAGCTAGGGGGTCACCCCTCCACTTT.

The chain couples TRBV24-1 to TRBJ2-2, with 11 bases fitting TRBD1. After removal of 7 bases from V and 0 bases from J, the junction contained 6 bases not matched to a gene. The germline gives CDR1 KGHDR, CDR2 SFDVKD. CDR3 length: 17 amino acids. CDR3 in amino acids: CATREEGQGANTGELFF. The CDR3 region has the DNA TGTGCCACCAGGGAAGAGGGACAGGGGGCGAACACCGGGGAGCTGTTTTTT.

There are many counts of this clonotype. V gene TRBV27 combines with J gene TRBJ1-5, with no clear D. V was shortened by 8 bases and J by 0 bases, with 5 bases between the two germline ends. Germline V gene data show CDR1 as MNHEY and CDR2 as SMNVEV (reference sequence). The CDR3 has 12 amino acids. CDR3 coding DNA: TGTGCCAGCGGGGATAGCAATCAGCCCCAGCATTTT. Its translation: CASGDSNQPQHF.

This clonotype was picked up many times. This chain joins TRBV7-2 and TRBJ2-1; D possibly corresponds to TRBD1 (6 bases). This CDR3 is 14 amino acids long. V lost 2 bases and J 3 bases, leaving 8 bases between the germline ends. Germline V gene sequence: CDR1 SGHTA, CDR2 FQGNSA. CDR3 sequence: CASSLSGDYNEQFF. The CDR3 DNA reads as TGTGCCAGCAGCTTATCAGGGGACTACAATGAGCAGTTCTTC.

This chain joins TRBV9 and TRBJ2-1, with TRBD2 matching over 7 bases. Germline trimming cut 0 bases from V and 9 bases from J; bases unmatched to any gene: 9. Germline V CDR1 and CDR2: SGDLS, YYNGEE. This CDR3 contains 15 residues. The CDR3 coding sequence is TGTGCCAGCAGCGTAGAGGGCAGCGGGGCGGGTGAGCAGTTCTTC. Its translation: CASSVEGSGAGEQFF.

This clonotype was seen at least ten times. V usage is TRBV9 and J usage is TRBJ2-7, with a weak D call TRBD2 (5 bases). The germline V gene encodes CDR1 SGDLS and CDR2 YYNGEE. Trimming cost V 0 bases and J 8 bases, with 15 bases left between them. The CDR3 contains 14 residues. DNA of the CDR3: TGTGCCAGCAGCGTAGCTGGTAGTGGGAGCCAGCAGTACTTC. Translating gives CASSVAGSGSQQYF.

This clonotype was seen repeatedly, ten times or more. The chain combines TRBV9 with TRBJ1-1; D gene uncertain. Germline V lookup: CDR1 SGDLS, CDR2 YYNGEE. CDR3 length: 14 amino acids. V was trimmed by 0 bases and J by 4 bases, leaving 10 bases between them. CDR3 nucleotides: TGTGCCAGCAGCGTAGTCTTCGGTGCCACTGAAGCTTTCTTT. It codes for CASSVVFGATEAFF.

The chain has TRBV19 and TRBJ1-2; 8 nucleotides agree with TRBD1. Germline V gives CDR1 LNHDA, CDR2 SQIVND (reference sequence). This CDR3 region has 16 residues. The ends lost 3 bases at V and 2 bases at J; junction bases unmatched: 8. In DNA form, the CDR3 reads TGTGCCAGTAGTATCGCCCGAAGGACAGGGAACTATGGCTACACCTTC. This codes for CASSIARRTGNYGYTF. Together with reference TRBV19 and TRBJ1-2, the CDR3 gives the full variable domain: DGGITQSPKYLFRKEGQNVTLSCEQNLNHDAMYWYRQDPGQGLRLIYYSQIVNDFQKGDIAEGYSVSREKKESFPLTVTSAQKNPTAFYLCASSIARRTGNYGYTFGSGTRLTVV.

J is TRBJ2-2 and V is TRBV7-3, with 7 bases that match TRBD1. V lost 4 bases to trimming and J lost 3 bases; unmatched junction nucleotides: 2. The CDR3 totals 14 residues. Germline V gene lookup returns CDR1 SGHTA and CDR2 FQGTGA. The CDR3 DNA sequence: TGTGCCAGCAGCTGGGACAGACACACCGGGGAGCTGTTTTTT. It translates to CASSWDRHTGELFF.

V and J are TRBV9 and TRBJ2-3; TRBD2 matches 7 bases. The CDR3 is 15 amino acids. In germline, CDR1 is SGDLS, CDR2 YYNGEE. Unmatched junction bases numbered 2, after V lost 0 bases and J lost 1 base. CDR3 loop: CASSVASGRTDTQYF. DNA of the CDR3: TGTGCCAGCAGCGTAGCTAGCGGCCGCACAGATACGCAGTATTTT. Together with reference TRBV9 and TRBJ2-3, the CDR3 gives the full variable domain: DSGVTQTPKHLITATGQRVTLRCSPRSGDLSVYWYQQSLDQGLQFLIQYYNGEERAKGNILERFSAQQFPDLHSELNLSSLELGDSALYFCASSVASGRTDTQYFGPGTRLTVL.

The CDR3 DNA reads TGTGCCACCAGTGATGGTTCAGGCGACCTTGGCACAGATACGCAGTATTTT. Translated: CATSDGSGDLGTDTQYF. The gene calls are TRBV24-1 and TRBJ2-3; no definite D call. The CDR3 runs to 17 residues. The V end was cut by 3 bases, the J end by 1 base, with 16 bases between. CDR1 is KGHDR, CDR2 SFDVKD, per germline.

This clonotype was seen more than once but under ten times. CDR3 region: CASSLAGRGAFF. As DNA, the CDR3 is TGCGCCAGCAGCTTGGCCGGTAGGGGGGCTTTCTTT. The rearrangement joins TRBV5-1 to TRBJ1-1; tentatively, D is TRBD1 (6 bases). The V and J ends lost 0 bases and 11 bases respectively, with 11 bases between them. CDR1 is SGHRS and CDR2 is YFSETQ in the germline V gene. This CDR3 spans 12 amino acids.

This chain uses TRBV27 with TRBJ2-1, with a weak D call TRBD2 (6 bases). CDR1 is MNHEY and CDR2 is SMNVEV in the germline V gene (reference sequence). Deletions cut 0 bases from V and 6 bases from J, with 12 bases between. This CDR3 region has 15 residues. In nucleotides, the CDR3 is TGTGCCAGCAGTTTATCGAGATCCGGGGGCAATGAGCAGTTCTTC. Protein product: CASSLSRSGGNEQFF.

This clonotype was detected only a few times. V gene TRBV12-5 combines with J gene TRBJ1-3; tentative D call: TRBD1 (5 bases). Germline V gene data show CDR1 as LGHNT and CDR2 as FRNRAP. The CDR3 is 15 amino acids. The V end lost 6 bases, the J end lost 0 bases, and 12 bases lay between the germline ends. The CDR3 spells CASGWDAGSGNTIYF. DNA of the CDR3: TGTGCTAGTGGCTGGGACGCCGGCTCTGGAAACACCATATATTTT.

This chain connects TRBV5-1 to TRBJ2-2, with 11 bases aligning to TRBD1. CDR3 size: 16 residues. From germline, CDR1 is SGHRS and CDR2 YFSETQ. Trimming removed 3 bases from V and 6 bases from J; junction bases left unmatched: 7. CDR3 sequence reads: CASSSRTGGYAGELFF. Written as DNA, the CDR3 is TGCGCCAGCAGCTCTCGGACAGGGGGCTACGCCGGGGAGCTGTTTTTT. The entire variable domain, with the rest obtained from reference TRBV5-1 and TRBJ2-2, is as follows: KAGVTQTPRYLIKTRGQQVTLSCSPISGHRSVSWYQQTPGQGLQFLFEYFSETQRNKGNFPGRFSGRQFSNSRSEMNVSTLELGDSALYLCASSSRTGGYAGELFFGEGSRLTVL.

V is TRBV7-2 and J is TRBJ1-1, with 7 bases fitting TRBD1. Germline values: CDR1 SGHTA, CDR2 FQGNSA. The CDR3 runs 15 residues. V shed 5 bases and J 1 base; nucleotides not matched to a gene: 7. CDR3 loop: CASSRPWTGNTEAFF. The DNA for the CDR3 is TGTGCCAGCAGCCGCCCTTGGACAGGGAACACTGAAGCTTTCTTT.

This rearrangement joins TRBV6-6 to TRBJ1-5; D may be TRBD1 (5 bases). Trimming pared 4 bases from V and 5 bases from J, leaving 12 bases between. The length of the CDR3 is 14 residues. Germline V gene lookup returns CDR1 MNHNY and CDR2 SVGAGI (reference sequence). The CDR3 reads CASSFRPGYQPQHF. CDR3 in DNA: TGTGCCAGCAGTTTCCGACCAGGGTATCAGCCCCAGCATTTT.

The CDR3 region is CASSYREQKPNTEAFF. The DNA for the CDR3 is TGTGCCAGTAGTTATAGAGAGCAGAAGCCGAACACTGAAGCTTTCTTT. The chain carries TRBV19 and TRBJ1-1; D is unclear. The germline gives CDR1 LNHDA, CDR2 SQIVND (reference sequence). The CDR3 consists of 16 residues. V was pared by 5 bases and J by 1 base, with 17 bases between.

The CDR3 loop is CSVGSGGADTQYF. The DNA for the CDR3 is TGCAGCGTGGGCAGCGGGGGCGCAGATACGCAGTATTTT. The chain joins TRBV29-1 to TRBJ2-3; 8 bases agree with TRBD2. Germline V gene lookup returns CDR1 SQVTM and CDR2 ANQGSEA. The CDR3 contains 13 residues. V lost 6 bases, J lost 4 bases, and 6 bases stayed unmatched.